Below are 16 T cell receptor beta chains sequenced from a single sample in a study of cytomegalovirus exposure and HLA in healthy donors. PCR was performed using 60 Vbeta and 13 Jbeta primers. Some clones are missing from TCRdb's copy, which holds only in-frame ones; the method was immunoSEQ multiplex PCR. The repertoire holds about 83,000 clones, with 78% as singletons. Input material: PBMCs. These receptors were taken from a man aged 18 to 29 in good health and CMV-seropositive.

The rearrangement uses TRBV4-1 and TRBJ2-2; maybe TRBD1 (6 bases). Germline values: CDR1 MGHRA, CDR2 YSYEKL. V lost 0 bases and J 8 bases, leaving 10 bases between the germline ends. CDR3 size: 14 residues. The CDR3 nucleotides read TGCGCCAGCAGCCAAGAGAACAGGGTTGGGGAGCTGTTTTTT. It is translated as CASSQENRVGELFF.

This chain joins TRBV9 and TRBJ2-7; 8 bases map to TRBD1. The CDR3 has 15 residues. J lost 3 bases, V lost 4 bases, and 9 bases had no gene match. Germline CDR1 SGDLS, CDR2 YYNGEE. As DNA, the CDR3 is TGTGCCAGCAGCCCCCGTTGGGGGACAGGCTACGAGCAGTACTTC. Its protein product is CASSPRWGTGYEQYF.

This chain uses TRBV4-1 with TRBJ2-6; no reliable D call. CDR1 is MGHRA, CDR2 YSYEKL, per germline. There are 16 residues in the CDR3. Trimming pared 1 base from V and 2 bases from J, leaving 9 bases between. The chain's CDR3 is CASSQGPFPGANVLTF. CDR3 coding DNA: TGCGCCAGCAGCCAAGGGCCTTTCCCTGGGGCCAACGTCCTGACTTTC.

The gene calls are TRBV14 and TRBJ2-1; D perhaps matches TRBD2 (6 bases). The CDR3 contains 14 residues. The ends were cut back, 4 bases at V and 8 bases at J, with 15 bases in the middle. The germline gives CDR1 SGHDN, CDR2 FVKESK. The CDR3 coding sequence is TGTGCCAGCAGCCTCGTTCCCCGCGGGGATGAGCAGTTCTTC. Its protein product is CASSLVPRGDEQFF.

The V call is TRBV7-2, the J call TRBJ2-2; no definite D call. The CDR3 totals 12 residues. V lost 5 bases and J lost 4, with 5 bases in between. CDR1 is SGHTA and CDR2 is FQGNSA in the germline V gene. The CDR3 nucleotides read TGTGCCAGCAGCCCCTTCACCGGGGAGCTGTTTTTT. This codes for CASSPFTGELFF.

This chain connects TRBV2 to TRBJ1-5; TRBD1 is a possible D gene (5 bases). CDR1 SNHLY and CDR2 FYNNEI come from the germline V gene. The CDR3 covers 16 residues. Trimming pared 0 bases from V and 7 bases from J, leaving 16 bases between. CDR3 in DNA: TGTGCCAGCAGTGAAGCACGAGCGGGGCAAGGCCAGCCCCAGCATTTT. Translation: CASSEARAGQGQPQHF.

This chain joins TRBV4-1 and TRBJ2-4, with 7 bases matching TRBD2. This CDR3 spans 20 amino acids. Germline-derived CDR1 and CDR2 are MGHRA and YSYEKL. The junction had 20 bases not matched to a gene; V was cut back by 3 bases and J by 3 bases. CDR3 nucleotide sequence: TGCGCCAGCAGCCACGATCCAGGGACTACCCGAGGAGTGGGCAAAAACATTCAGTACTTC. Its translation: CASSHDPGTTRGVGKNIQYF.

CDR3 DNA sequence: TGTGCCAGCGAGGTTGATACGCAGTATTTT. This gives the protein CASEVDTQYF. The chain uses TRBV27 and TRBJ2-3, with no clear D. Germline V gene lookup returns CDR1 MNHEY and CDR2 SMNVEV (reference sequence). CDR3 size: 10 residues. Trimming removed 8 bases from V and 6 bases from J, with 6 bases in between.

The chain links TRBV6-1 to TRBJ1-5; 7 bases are shared with TRBD1. Trimming cost V 4 bases and J 2 bases; bases outside gene matches: 5. This CDR3 comprises 15 residues. CDR1 MNHNS and CDR2 SASEGT come from the germline V gene. Written as DNA, the CDR3 is TGTGCCAGCAGTGTACCTACAGGGGGCAATCAGCCCCAGCATTTT. This gives the protein CASSVPTGGNQPQHF.

The chain couples TRBV9 to TRBJ1-1, with TRBD1 as a possible D gene (6 bases). The CDR3 totals 14 residues. CDR1 is SGDLS, CDR2 YYNGEE, per germline. Trimming shortened V by 0 bases and J by 3 bases, and 9 bases separated the two germline ends. The CDR3 loop is CASSVEGGDTEAFF. The CDR3 nucleotides are TGTGCCAGCAGCGTAGAGGGGGGGGACACTGAAGCTTTCTTT. Filled out from reference TRBV9 and TRBJ1-1, the complete variable domain reads DSGVTQTPKHLITATGQRVTLRCSPRSGDLSVYWYQQSLDQGLQFLIQYYNGEERAKGNILERFSAQQFPDLHSELNLSSLELGDSALYFCASSVEGGDTEAFFGQGTRLTVV.

The V gene is TRBV9, the J gene TRBJ2-2, with 7 positions matching TRBD1. The CDR3 has 15 amino acids. Trimming took 0 bases from V and 3 from J; bases not matched to a gene: 2. Per the germline V gene, CDR1 is SGDLS and CDR2 is YYNGEE. In DNA form, the CDR3 reads TGTGCCAGCAGCGTAGCGGGGACAGACACCGGGGAGCTGTTTTTT. The encoded protein is CASSVAGTDTGELFF.

This clone was found a few times. The chain uses TRBV28 and TRBJ2-1, with 7 bases lining up with TRBD2. CDR1 is MDHEN and CDR2 is SYDVKM in the germline V gene. The CDR3 runs 15 residues. Trimming took 6 bases from V and 7 from J; bases not matched to a gene: 12. The CDR3 sequence: CASSGPRLASNEQFF. CDR3 in DNA: TGTGCCAGCAGCGGACCGAGACTAGCTTCTAATGAGCAGTTCTTC.

The chain has TRBV7-9 and TRBJ1-1; D unclear. The CDR3 consists of 13 residues. The germline V and J ends were trimmed by 1 base and 6 bases, with 9 bases remaining between them. Germline V gene sequence: CDR1 SEHNR, CDR2 FQNEAQ (reference sequence). The CDR3 DNA reads as TGTGCCAGCAGCTTAGTGGCAGTCCCTGAAGCTTTCTTT. Translated: CASSLVAVPEAFF.

The chain joins TRBV6-6 to TRBJ2-7; 8 nucleotides match TRBD1. Germline V gene sequence: CDR1 MNHNY, CDR2 SVGAGI (reference sequence). The junction had 10 bases not matched to a gene; V was cut back by 6 bases and J by 3 bases. The CDR3 runs to 15 residues. The CDR3 DNA sequence: TGTGCCAGCAGCGACCGGGACAGGAGCTACTACGAGCAGTACTTC. Translating gives CASSDRDRSYYEQYF.

The chain employs TRBV4-2 and TRBJ2-7; TRBD2 agrees at 8 bases. The CDR3 runs 15 residues. The V segment lost 3 bases and the J segment 2 bases; nucleotides outside the gene matches: 6. Germline loops: CDR1 LGHNA, CDR2 YNFKEQ. As DNA, the CDR3 is TGTGCCAGCAGCCACACCCCGGGACTAGCCTACGAGCAGTACTTC. Amino acid sequence: CASSHTPGLAYEQYF.

There are a few counts of this clone. This chain uses TRBV6-4 with TRBJ2-3; 11 bases line up with TRBD2. Germline loops: CDR1 MRHNA, CDR2 SNTAGT. V was pared by 2 bases and J by 5 bases, with 3 bases of the junction left unmatched. This CDR3 has 15 amino acids. CDR3 sequence (DNA): TGTGCCAGCAGTGACCCTAGCGGGAGGTTAGATACGCAGTATTTT. Translation gives CASSDPSGRLDTQYF.